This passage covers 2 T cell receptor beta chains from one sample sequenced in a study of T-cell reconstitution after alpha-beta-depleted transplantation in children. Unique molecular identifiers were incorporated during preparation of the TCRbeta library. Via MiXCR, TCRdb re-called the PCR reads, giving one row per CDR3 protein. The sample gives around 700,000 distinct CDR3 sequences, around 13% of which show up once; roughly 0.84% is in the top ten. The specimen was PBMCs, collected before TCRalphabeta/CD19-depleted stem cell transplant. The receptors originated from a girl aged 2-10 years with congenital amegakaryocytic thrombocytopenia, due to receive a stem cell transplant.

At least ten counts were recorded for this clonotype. CDR3 sequence reads: CSVEGQPNTEAFF. In DNA, the CDR3 is TGCAGCGTTGAGGGACAACCCAACACTGAAGCTTTCTTT. J is TRBJ1-1 and V is TRBV29-1, with TRBD1 as a possible D gene (6 bases). Trimming removed 3 bases from V and 2 bases from J, with 10 bases in between. CDR3 size: 13 residues. Germline V gene sequence: CDR1 SQVTM, CDR2 ANQGSEA.

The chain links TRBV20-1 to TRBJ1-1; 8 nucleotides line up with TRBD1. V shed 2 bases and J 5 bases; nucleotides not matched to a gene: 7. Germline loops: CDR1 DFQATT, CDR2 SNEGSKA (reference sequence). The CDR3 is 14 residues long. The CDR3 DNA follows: TGCAGTGCTAGAAGGACAGGGAGGGGGACTGAAGCTTTCTTT. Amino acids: CSARRTGRGTEAFF.